One T cell receptor beta chain is described in this entry. Its antigen is undetermined. There are 16 residues in the CDR3. V lost 3 bases, J lost 0 bases, and 6 bases stayed unmatched. Germline V gives CDR1 MGHRA, CDR2 YSYEKL. This entry belongs to a study of cytomegalovirus exposure and HLA in healthy donors. Vbeta (60) and Jbeta (13) primers were used in the PCR. Some clones are missing from TCRdb's copy, which holds only in-frame ones; the method was immunoSEQ multiplex PCR. In the table there are 220,000 or so clones, around 86% of which are singletons. Study-level results: In vitro testing confirmed a few CMV-associated chains as specific for CMV antigens. According to the study, roughly 160 TCR beta chains were cytomegalovirus-associated. The likely origin of a cluster of highly shared sequence variants was a sequencing artifact. High sensitivity and specificity were reportedly achieved when the classifier diagnosed cytomegalovirus status.

Sequenced material: PBMCs. The chain uses TRBV4-1 and TRBJ2-5; 8 bases fit TRBD2. The receptor was derived from a woman in her 40s in good health and CMV-seronegative. CDR3 loop: CASSHIAGPYQETQYF. The CDR3 DNA reads TGCGCCAGCAGCCACATAGCGGGACCGTACCAAGAGACCCAGTACTTC.